This T cell receptor (beta chain) was documented in a study of blood T cell repertoires in COVID-19. The V and J ends lost 4 bases and 7 bases, in that order; junction bases with no gene match: 10. Per germline, CDR1 LGHDT and CDR2 YNNKEL (reference sequence). The CDR3 runs 17 residues. The data were produced by immunoSEQ multiplex PCR, yet TCRdb's version contains in-frame clones alone and is incomplete. This sample has about 100,000 clones; more than 65% occur once, and the top ten carry approximately 31%. This chain connects TRBV3-1 (or the pseudogene TRBV3-2) to TRBJ2-1; 13 nucleotides line up with TRBD2. Sequencing used peripheral blood. The sequence came from a man aged 65 to 85 with active or convalescent COVID-19. In DNA, the CDR3 is TGTGCCAGCAGCCCGGGACTAGCGGGGCCCCCTCGGAATGAGCAGTTCTTC. As protein: CASSPGLAGPPRNEQFF.